Following are 5 T cell receptor beta chains from one sample sequenced in a study of blood T cell repertoires in COVID-19. Sequencing was performed with immunoSEQ multiplex PCR; in TCRdb, only in-frame clones are kept and a portion is missing. The sample contains around 300,000 clones, 80% to 90% of which appear only once. The sample comprised peripheral blood. The source is a man over 45 with active or convalescent COVID-19.

As to this clone: Different DNA sequences within this sample yield the same CDR3. The chain employs TRBV28 and TRBJ2-3; 7 nucleotides agree with TRBD2. The junction had 4 bases not matched to a gene; V was cut back by 3 bases and J by 4 bases. CDR3 size: 14 residues. Germline values: CDR1 MDHEN, CDR2 SYDVKM. The CDR3, as DNA: TGTGCCAGCAGTTTGAGTGGGAGGGCAGATACGCAGTATTTT. As protein: CASSLSGRADTQYF. The full variable domain, completed using reference TRBV28 and TRBJ2-3, is DVKVTQSSRYLVKRTGEKVFLECVQDMDHENMFWYRQDPGLGLRLIYFSYDVKMKEKGDIPEGYSVSREKKERFSLILESASTNQTSMYLCASSLSGRADTQYFGPGTRLTVL.

V and J are TRBV30 and TRBJ1-3, with D hard to call. There are 13 residues in the CDR3. Trimming pared 0 bases from V and 5 bases from J, leaving 8 bases between. Looked up from germline, CDR1 is GTSNPN and CDR2 is SVGIG (reference sequence). The CDR3 DNA is TGTGCCTGGAGTGTGGAGAGGAGAAACACCATATATTTT. It encodes CAWSVERRNTIYF.

The chain joins TRBV29-1 to TRBJ2-7; D might be TRBD1 (10 bases). The CDR3 runs 20 residues. Trimming pared 4 bases from V and 4 bases from J, leaving 35 bases between. Germline assignment: CDR1 SQVTM and CDR2 ANQGSEA. CDR3: CSVVGIDRGPSGKRSYEQYF. The CDR3 DNA is TGCAGCGTTGTAGGAATAGACAGGGGGCCTAGCGGGAAGAGGTCGTACGAGCAGTACTTC.

The rearrangement uses TRBV24-1 and TRBJ2-3; D is undetermined. Germline values: CDR1 KGHDR, CDR2 SFDVKD. Trimming took 5 bases from V and 6 from J, leaving 5 bases between them. The CDR3 is 11 amino acids. The CDR3 loop reads CATSGSDTQYF. For the CDR3, the DNA is TGTGCCACCAGTGGTTCGGATACGCAGTATTTT.

The chain combines TRBV6-5 with TRBJ1-2; TRBD1 is a possible D gene (6 bases). Looked up from germline, CDR1 is MNHEY and CDR2 is SVGAGI. The length of the CDR3 is 15 residues. V lost 0 bases and J 4 bases, leaving 12 bases between the germline ends. The CDR3 DNA follows: TGTGCCAGCAGTTACTCGTATACAGGGTCCTATGGCTACACCTTC. Translating gives CASSYSYTGSYGYTF.